These T cell receptor beta chains were read from a single sample in a study of CXCR3-negative and CXCR3-positive naive CD8 T cells. TCRdb re-called the 5' RACE reads; every CDR3 protein appears as one record, without DNA. The sample data list about 56,000 distinct CDR3 sequences. The sample taken for sequencing was memory CD8+ T cells from blood. The receptor set was obtained from a human donor in good health. Some clones in this sample may be carry-over from other donors' samples. CDR3s include the opening cysteine and the closing phenylalanine or tryptophan.

J | length | V | CDR3
TRBJ2-2 | 15 | TRBV6-5 | CASSYSTGNTGELFF
TRBJ2-7 | 17 | TRBV19 | CASSMPGQGLFSYEQYF
TRBJ2-1 | 16 | TRBV4-2 | CASSQGVVAPDNEQFF
TRBJ2-7 | 13 | TRBV29-1 | CSVEIWGTYEQYF
TRBJ2-1 | 15 | TRBV19 | CASSQGASSYNEQFF
TRBJ2-1 | 15 | TRBV7-8 | CASSPGTSGSNEQFF
TRBJ2-2 | 15 | TRBV11-3 | CASSSRTPNTGELFF
TRBJ2-2 | 16 | TRBV4-3 | CASSQEQGAYTGELFF
TRBJ2-7 | 12 | TRBV20-1 | CSASRNSYEQYF
TRBJ2-7 | 14 | TRBV7-9 | CASSPAGGAYEQYF
TRBJ2-6 | 15 | TRBV19 | CASNLLHSGANVLTF
TRBJ2-7 | 17 | TRBV11-3 | CASSGLGGRDAAYEQYF
TRBJ1-5 | 13 | TRBV6-5 | CASSFGSNQPQHF
TRBJ2-5 | 15 | TRBV6-6 | CASSYLTGFSETQYF
TRBJ1-1 | 14 | TRBV7-9 | CASSLGSLNTEAFF
TRBJ2-1 | 14 | TRBV4-1 | CASSQTLHDNEQFF
TRBJ2-7 | 14 | TRBV6-5 | CASRPSGVPYEQYF
TRBJ2-2 | 12 | TRBV29-1 | CSVEAGPGELFF
TRBJ2-3 | 16 | TRBV28 | CASSFAFRGNTDTQYF
TRBJ2-3 | 17 | TRBV28 | CASSASRLAGGTDTQYF
TRBJ1-1 | 13 | TRBV7-9 | CASSLVLGAEAFF
TRBJ1-1 | 13 | TRBV7-3 | CASSLAESAEAFF